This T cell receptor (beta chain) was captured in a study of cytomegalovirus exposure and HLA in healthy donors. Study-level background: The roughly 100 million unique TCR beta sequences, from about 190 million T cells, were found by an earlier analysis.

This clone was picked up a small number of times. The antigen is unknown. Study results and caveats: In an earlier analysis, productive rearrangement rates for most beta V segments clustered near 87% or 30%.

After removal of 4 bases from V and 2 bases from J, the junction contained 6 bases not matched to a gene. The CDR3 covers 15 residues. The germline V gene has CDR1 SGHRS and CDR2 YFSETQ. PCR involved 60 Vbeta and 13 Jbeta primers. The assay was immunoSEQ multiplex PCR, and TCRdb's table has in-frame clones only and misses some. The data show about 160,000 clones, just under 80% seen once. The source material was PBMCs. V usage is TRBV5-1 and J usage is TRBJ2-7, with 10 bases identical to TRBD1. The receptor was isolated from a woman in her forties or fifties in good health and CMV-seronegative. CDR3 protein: CASSQGQGIAYEQYF. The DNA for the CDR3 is TGCGCCAGCAGCCAGGGACAGGGGATTGCCTACGAGCAGTACTTC.